This T cell receptor (beta chain) is drawn from a study of PD-1 blockade in mismatch repair-deficient tumors. Study as a whole: Enrolled about 2013-2017, patients had progressing, pretreated mismatch repair-deficient cancers of about a dozen types.

As regards this clone: The target antigen is unknown.

Study-wide findings and caveats: Tumor-resident clones, often absent from pretreatment blood, expanded after pembrolizumab and then contracted.

Every patient had mismatch repair deficiency by PCR or immunohistochemistry. TCRs were sequenced from a few patients responding to pembrolizumab. Between the trimmed V and J ends, which lost 8 bases and 6 bases, there was a span of 16 bases. In germline, CDR1 is MNHEY, CDR2 SMNVEV (reference sequence). The CDR3 contains 13 residues. The protocol was immunoSEQ multiplex PCR, while the TCRdb copy is restricted to in-frame clones and leaves out a portion. There are 77,000 or so clones in the sample; 70% to 90% occur only once, and approximately 5% lies in the top ten. The clonotype was recovered from an adult with mismatch repair-deficient cancer. V and J are TRBV27 and TRBJ1-2; unclear D gene. The sequenced sample was peripheral blood, obtained 44 weeks after starting pembrolizumab. The CDR3 bases are TGTGCCAGCGGATCCAACGCTTTGGATGGCTACACCTTC. Its translation is CASGSNALDGYTF.